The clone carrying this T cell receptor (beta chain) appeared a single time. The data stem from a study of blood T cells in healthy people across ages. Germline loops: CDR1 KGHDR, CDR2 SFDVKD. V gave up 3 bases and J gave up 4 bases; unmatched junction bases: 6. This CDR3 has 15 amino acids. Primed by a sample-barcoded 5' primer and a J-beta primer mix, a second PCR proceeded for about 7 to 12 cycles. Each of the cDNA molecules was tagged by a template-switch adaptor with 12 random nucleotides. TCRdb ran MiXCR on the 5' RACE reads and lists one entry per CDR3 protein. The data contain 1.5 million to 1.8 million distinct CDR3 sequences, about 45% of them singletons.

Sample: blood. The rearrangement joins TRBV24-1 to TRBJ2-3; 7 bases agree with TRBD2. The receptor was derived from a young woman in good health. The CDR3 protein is CATSDRTRGADTQYF. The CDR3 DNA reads TGTGCCACCAGTGATCGGACTAGGGGAGCAGATACGCAGTATTTT.